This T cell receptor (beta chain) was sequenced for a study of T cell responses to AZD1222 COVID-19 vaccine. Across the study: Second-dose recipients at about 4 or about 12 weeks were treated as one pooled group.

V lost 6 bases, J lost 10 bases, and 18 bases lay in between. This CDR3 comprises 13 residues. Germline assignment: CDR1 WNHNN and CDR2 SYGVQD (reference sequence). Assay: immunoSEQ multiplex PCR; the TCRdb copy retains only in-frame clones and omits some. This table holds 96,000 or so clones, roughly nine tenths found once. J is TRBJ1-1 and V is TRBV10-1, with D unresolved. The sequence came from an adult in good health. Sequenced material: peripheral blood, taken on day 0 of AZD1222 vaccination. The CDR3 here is CASSPLEGVRAFF. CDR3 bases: TGCGCCAGCAGCCCTTTGGAGGGAGTAAGAGCTTTCTTT.